This T cell receptor (beta chain) was obtained from a study of T cell repertoires in aging, cancer and after chemotherapy. About the study: Some 10 million TCR reads were in the whole dataset.

Worth noting for this clonotype: Its antigen is currently unknown.

Trimming took 3 bases from V and 2 from J; bases not matched to a gene: 5. In germline, CDR1 is KGHSH, CDR2 LQKENI. This CDR3 contains 16 residues. Amplification of TCR beta used genomic DNA extracted from peripheral blood. Multiplex touch-down PCR with TRB-A/B primers amplified rearranged V-D-J TRB sequences. TCRdb used MiXCR to reprocess the multiplex PCR reads, holding one entry per CDR3 protein. The sample consists of fewer than 4,000 distinct CDR3 sequences, about 35% of them appearing once. Whole-study findings and limits: In each cancer cohort, median generation probability increased across chemotherapy, suggesting thymic output rebounded. Untreated cancer patients had significantly lower blood TCR diversity than age-matched healthy donors.

Sequencing used blood. V usage is TRBV18 and J usage is TRBJ2-3; 10 bases map to TRBD1. The TCR was taken from a human donor in good health. This CDR3 reads CASSPKTGGHTDTQYF. CDR3 nucleotides: TGTGCCAGCTCACCTAAGACAGGGGGCCACACAGATACGCAGTATTTT. Full variable domain (outside the CDR3, taken from reference TRBV18 and TRBJ2-3): NAGVMQNPRHLVRRRGQEARLRCSPMKGHSHVYWYRQLPEEGLKFMVYLQKENIIDESGMPKERFSAEFPKEGPSILRIQQVVRGDSAAYFCASSPKTGGHTDTQYFGPGTRLTVL.